A selection of T cell receptor beta chains follows, all from one sample in a study of T-cell memory formation after mild COVID-19. In TCRdb, the 5' RACE reads were re-called with MiXCR into one record per CDR3 protein. The top ten hold around 12% of the sample, which has about 620,000 distinct CDR3 sequences, about a sixth seen once. The source material was PBMCs or a T cell subset sorted from them (not recorded which). Receptors were obtained from an adult woman who had mild COVID-19 (a few samples of this study predate the infection). Cell type and time point are not known. Both conserved end residues are part of each CDR3. A D gene is named only where the DNA matches it firmly. A clone size is listed for some rows: how often the clone was seen (once, few, many), or a class if it is expanded.

>-|TRBV24-1|TRBJ2-1|-
CATSGLGYNEQFF
TGTGCCACCAGTGGACTAGGCTACAATGAGCAGTTCTTC
>-|TRBV28|TRBJ1-4|-
CASKRGAYEKLFF
TGTGCCAGCAAGCGAGGGGCCTACGAAAAACTGTTTTTT
>-|TRBV12-3/TRBV12-4|TRBJ2-7|TRBD1
CASTMDRAGSYEQYF
TGTGCCAGCACGATGGACAGGGCCGGCTCCTACGAGCAGTACTTC
>-|TRBV2|TRBJ2-1|-
CARGKQRVLYNEQFF
TGTGCCAGAGGGAAACAGAGGGTTCTCTACAATGAGCAGTTCTTC
>few|TRBV27|TRBJ2-2|-
CASSATGIGELFF
TGTGCCAGCAGTGCCACAGGGATCGGGGAGCTGTTTTTT
>-|TRBV20-1|TRBJ1-1|-
CSASRSVNTEAFF
TGCAGTGCTAGTCGTTCAGTGAACACTGAAGCTTTCTTT
>few|TRBV7-9|TRBJ1-3|-
CASSLTPTVSGNTIYF
TGTGCCAGCAGCTTAACCCCCACTGTTTCTGGAAACACCATATATTTT
>few|TRBV5-1|TRBJ2-7|-
CASSLAGGLSSYEQYF
TGCGCCAGCAGCTTGGCCGGGGGCCTGAGCTCCTACGAGCAGTACTTC
>many|TRBV5-1|TRBJ2-3|TRBD1
CASNPGQGITDTQYF
TGCGCCAGCAACCCGGGACAGGGAATCACAGATACGCAGTATTTT
>-|TRBV29-1|TRBJ1-1|-
CSVDEGFNTEAFF
TGCAGCGTTGATGAAGGGTTTAACACTGAAGCTTTCTTT
>-|TRBV4-3|TRBJ2-5|-
CASSLGGLETSGETQYF
TGCGCCAGCAGCCTAGGTGGTTTAGAGACTTCGGGGGAGACCCAGTACTTC
>-|TRBV11-2|TRBJ2-5|-
CASSPRGGAEETQYF
TGTGCCAGCAGCCCGAGGGGGGGGGCGGAAGAGACCCAGTACTTC
>-|TRBV6-6|TRBJ2-7|-
CAAARIASSSYEQYF
TGTGCCGCAGCTAGGATAGCTTCGAGCTCCTACGAGCAGTACTTC
>few|TRBV7-9|TRBJ2-2|TRBD1
CASSSGTGDLGELFF
TGTGCCAGCAGCTCCGGGACAGGCGATCTCGGGGAGCTGTTTTTT
>few|TRBV12-3/TRBV12-4|TRBJ2-5|TRBD2
CASSPGGKTGKTQYF
TGTGCCAGCAGTCCGGGGGGGAAGACGGGAAAGACCCAGTACTTC
>-|TRBV12-3/TRBV12-4|TRBJ1-6|TRBD1
CASSRKGQGGSPLHF
TGTGCCAGCAGCCGGAAGGGACAGGGAGGTTCACCCCTCCACTTT
>-|TRBV11-1|TRBJ2-3|TRBD2
CASSHQRTSGEWGTDTQYF
TGTGCCAGCAGCCATCAACGGACTAGCGGGGAGTGGGGCACAGATACGCAGTATTTT
>-|TRBV7-9|TRBJ2-5|-
CASSSGTGAPGAQYF
TGTGCCAGCAGCTCGGGAACGGGGGCCCCGGGGGCCCAGTACTTC
>-|TRBV19|TRBJ1-1|-
CASSTQVNTEAFF
TGTGCCAGTAGTACGCAGGTGAACACTGAAGCTTTCTTT
>-|TRBV9|TRBJ2-1|TRBD1
CASSPWDSSDEQFF
TGTGCCAGCAGCCCATGGGACAGTAGCGATGAGCAGTTCTTC
>few|TRBV27|TRBJ2-1|TRBD1
CASSLVQGTYNEQFF
TGTGCCAGCAGTTTAGTACAGGGGACCTACAATGAGCAGTTCTTC